This T cell receptor (beta chain) appears in the sequencing data of a study of cytomegalovirus exposure and HLA in healthy donors. General study results and limits: TCR beta V segments were, for the most part, productive about 87% or about 30% of the time in an earlier analysis.

Concerning this clone: Its antigen is not known.

With 7 bases removed from V and 4 bases from J, the gap between germline ends came to 17 bases. This CDR3 region has 15 residues. Germline values: CDR1 LNHDA, CDR2 SQIVND (reference sequence). Both 60 Vbeta primers and 13 Jbeta primers went into the PCR. Sequencing used immunoSEQ multiplex PCR; TCRdb keeps in-frame clones, though not all of them. In the table there are under 70,000 clones, about 76% of which are singletons. The rearrangement links TRBV19 to TRBJ1-5, with a possible D match to TRBD1 (6 bases). The sample was PBMCs. This TCR came from a female donor in good health and CMV-seronegative. CDR3 sequence reads: CASIAQGKVNQPQHF. As DNA, the CDR3 is TGTGCCAGTATCGCACAGGGAAAAGTGAATCAGCCCCAGCATTTT.